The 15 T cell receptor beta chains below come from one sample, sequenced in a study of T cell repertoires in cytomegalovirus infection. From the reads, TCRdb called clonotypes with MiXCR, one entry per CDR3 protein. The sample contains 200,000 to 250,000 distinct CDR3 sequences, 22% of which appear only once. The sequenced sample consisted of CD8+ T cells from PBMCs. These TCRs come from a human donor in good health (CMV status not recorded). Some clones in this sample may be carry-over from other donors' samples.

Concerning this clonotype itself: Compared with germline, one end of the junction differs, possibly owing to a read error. In DNA form, the CDR3 reads TGTGCCAACAGTTCTCTCGGACAGGGGAACACTGAAGCTTTCTTT. It translates to CANSSLGQGNTEAFF. The chain employs TRBV12-3 or TRBV12-4 and TRBJ1-1; TRBD1 matches 8 bases. This CDR3 region has 15 residues.

The CDR3 region has the DNA TGTGCCAGCAGCTTGGATCCACTACGGAGCTCCAGCTACAATGAGCAGTTCTTC. It yields the protein CASSLDPLRSSSYNEQFF. This chain uses TRBV5-6 with TRBJ2-1; no definite D call. Germline CDR1 is SGHDT and CDR2 is YYEEEE. The CDR3 loop spans 18 amino acids. With 0 bases removed from V and 3 bases from J, the gap between germline ends came to 19 bases.

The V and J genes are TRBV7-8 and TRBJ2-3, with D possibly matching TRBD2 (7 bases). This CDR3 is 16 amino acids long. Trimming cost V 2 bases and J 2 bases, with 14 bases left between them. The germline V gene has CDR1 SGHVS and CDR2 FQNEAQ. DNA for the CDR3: TGTGCCAGCAGCTTATCACGCGGGGGCCACACAGATACGCAGTATTTT. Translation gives CASSLSRGGHTDTQYF. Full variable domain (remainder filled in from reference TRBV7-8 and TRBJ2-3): GAGVSQSPRYKVAKRGQDVALRCDPISGHVSLFWYQQALGQGPEFLTYFQNEAQLDKSGLPSDRFFAERPEGSVSTLKIQRTQQEDSAVYLCASSLSRGGHTDTQYFGPGTRLTVL.

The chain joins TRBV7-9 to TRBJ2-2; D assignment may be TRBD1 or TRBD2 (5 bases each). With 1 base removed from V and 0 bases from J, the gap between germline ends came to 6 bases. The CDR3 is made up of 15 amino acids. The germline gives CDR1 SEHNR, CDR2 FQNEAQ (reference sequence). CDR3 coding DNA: TGTGCCAGCAGCTTAGGGGACGCGAACACCGGGGAGCTGTTTTTT. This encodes CASSLGDANTGELFF.

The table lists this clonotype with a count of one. This CDR3 is CASSPLRQGSRTEAFF. The CDR3 nucleotides read TGCGCCAGCAGCCCACTACGACAGGGTAGTAGGACTGAAGCTTTCTTT. The chain has TRBV5-1 and TRBJ1-1; 7 bases match TRBD1. The germline V gene encodes CDR1 SGHRS and CDR2 YFSETQ. The ends lost 4 bases at V and 5 bases at J; junction bases unmatched: 14. This CDR3 region has 16 residues.

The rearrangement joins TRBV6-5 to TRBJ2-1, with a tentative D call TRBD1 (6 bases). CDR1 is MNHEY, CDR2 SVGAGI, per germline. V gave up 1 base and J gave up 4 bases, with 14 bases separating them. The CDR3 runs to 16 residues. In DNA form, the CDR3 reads TGTGCCAGCAGTTACTGGGGGCACGACGGATACAATGAGCAGTTCTTC. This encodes CASSYWGHDGYNEQFF.

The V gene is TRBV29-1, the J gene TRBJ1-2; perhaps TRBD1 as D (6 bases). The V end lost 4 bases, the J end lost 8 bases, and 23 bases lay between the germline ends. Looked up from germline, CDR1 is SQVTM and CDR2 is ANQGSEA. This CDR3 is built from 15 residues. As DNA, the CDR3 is TGCAGCGTTGTGACACCAAAGGGGGGTGGTGGAGGCTACACCTTC. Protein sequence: CSVVTPKGGGGGYTF.

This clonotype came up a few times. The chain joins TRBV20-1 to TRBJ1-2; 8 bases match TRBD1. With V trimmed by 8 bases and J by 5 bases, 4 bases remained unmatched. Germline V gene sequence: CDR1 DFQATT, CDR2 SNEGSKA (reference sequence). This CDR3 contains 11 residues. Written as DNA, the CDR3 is TGCAGTCGGACAGGGATGTATGGCTACACCTTC. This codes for CSRTGMYGYTF.

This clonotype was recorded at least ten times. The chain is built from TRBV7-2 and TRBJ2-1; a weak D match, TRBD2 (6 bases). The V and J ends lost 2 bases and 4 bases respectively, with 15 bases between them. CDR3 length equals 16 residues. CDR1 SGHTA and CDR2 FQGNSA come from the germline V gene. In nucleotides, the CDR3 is TGTGCCAGCAGCTTAAATCGGGGGATCATATACAATGAGCAGTTCTTC. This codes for CASSLNRGIIYNEQFF.

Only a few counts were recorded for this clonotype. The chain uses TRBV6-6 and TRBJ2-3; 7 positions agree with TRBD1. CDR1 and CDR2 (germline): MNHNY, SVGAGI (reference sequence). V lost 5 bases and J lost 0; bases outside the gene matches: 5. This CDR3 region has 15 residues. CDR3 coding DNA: TGTGCCAGCAGTCGGGACAGTCTTAGCACAGATACGCAGTATTTT. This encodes CASSRDSLSTDTQYF.

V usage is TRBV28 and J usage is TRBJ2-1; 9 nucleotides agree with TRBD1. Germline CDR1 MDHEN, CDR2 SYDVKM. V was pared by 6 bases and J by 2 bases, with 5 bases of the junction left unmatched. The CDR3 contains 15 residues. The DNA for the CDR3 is TGTGCCAGCAGCTTCGGGACAGGGCCCTACAATGAGCAGTTCTTC. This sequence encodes CASSFGTGPYNEQFF.

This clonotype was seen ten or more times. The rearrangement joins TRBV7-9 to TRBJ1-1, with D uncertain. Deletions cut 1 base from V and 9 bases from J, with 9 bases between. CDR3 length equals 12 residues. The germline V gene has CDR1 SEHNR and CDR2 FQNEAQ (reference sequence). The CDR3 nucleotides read TGTGCCAGCAGCTTAGGGCCAAGACAAGCTTTCTTT. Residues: CASSLGPRQAFF. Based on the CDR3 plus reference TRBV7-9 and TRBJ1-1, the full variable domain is DTGVSQNPRHKITKRGQNVTFRCDPISEHNRLYWYRQTLGQGPEFLTYFQNEAQLEKSRLLSDRFSAERPKGSFSTLEIQRTEQGDSAMYLCASSLGPRQAFFGQGTRLTVV.

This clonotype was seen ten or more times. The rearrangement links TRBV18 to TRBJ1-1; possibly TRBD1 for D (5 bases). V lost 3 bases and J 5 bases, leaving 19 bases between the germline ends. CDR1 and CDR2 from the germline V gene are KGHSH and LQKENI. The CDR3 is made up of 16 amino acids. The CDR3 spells CASSPGAQGRKTEAFF. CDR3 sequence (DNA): TGTGCCAGCTCACCGGGCGCCCAGGGTAGAAAAACTGAAGCTTTCTTT. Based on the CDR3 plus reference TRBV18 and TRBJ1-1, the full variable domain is NAGVMQNPRHLVRRRGQEARLRCSPMKGHSHVYWYRQLPEEGLKFMVYLQKENIIDESGMPKERFSAEFPKEGPSILRIQQVVRGDSAAYFCASSPGAQGRKTEAFFGQGTRLTVV.

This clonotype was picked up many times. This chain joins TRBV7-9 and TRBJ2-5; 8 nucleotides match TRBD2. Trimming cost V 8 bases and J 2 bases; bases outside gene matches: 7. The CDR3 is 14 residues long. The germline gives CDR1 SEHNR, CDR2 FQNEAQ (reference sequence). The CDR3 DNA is TGTGCCAGCGCTGCGGGGGGTGTGCAAGAGACCCAGTACTTC. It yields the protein CASAAGGVQETQYF.

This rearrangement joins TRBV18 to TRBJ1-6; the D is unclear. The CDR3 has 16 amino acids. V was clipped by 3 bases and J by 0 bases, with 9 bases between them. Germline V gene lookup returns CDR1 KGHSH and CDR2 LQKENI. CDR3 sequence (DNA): TGTGCCAGCTCACCCATGGAAAGCTCCTATAATTCACCCCTCCACTTT. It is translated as CASSPMESSYNSPLHF.